A single sample is the source of the 12 T cell receptor beta chains below, sequenced in a study of T cells in women clearing cervical HPV infection. The assay was immunoSEQ multiplex PCR, and TCRdb's table has in-frame clones only and misses some. The sample's table shows 20,000 to 25,000 clones. The sequenced sample consisted of blood buffy coat. The receptors derive from a woman between 18 and 70 years old with a cervical HPV16 infection that either progressed to CIN3+ or cleared (not recorded which).

Details on this clone: Read sequence stops 3 residues before the CDR3 end, and the germline J gene provides the missing end. V gene TRBV6-1 combines with J gene TRBJ1-6, with D possibly TRBD1 on 6 matching bases. Germline values: CDR1 MNHNS, CDR2 SASEGT. Trimming left V 1 base short and J 9 bases short, with 10 bases between. The CDR3 loop spans 14 amino acids. The CDR3 loop reads CASSEGRGGSPLHF. The part of the CDR3 DNA that was read is TGTGCCAGCAGTGAAGGTAGGGGGGGTTCACCC.

Turning to this clone: The CDR3 extends 3 residues past the end of the read, so its final part is completed from the germline J gene. The chain combines TRBV6-2 or TRBV6-3 with TRBJ1-6; 7 bases agree with TRBD1. V gave up 2 bases and J gave up 7 bases; unmatched junction bases: 5. Per the germline V gene, CDR1 is MNHEY and CDR2 is SVGEGT. The CDR3 is 15 amino acids. Here the CDR3 reads CASSYGGRGNSPLHF. The CDR3 bases that were read are TGTGCCAGCAGTTACGGGGGCAGGGGGAATTCACCC.

Notes on this clone: From the germline J gene comes the end of the CDR3, since the read stops 3 residues before it. The rearrangement links TRBV5-1 to TRBJ1-1, with D perhaps matching TRBD1 (6 bases). Trimming took off 0 bases at V and 7 bases at J, with 10 bases between the two ends. The V gene's germline CDR1 is SGHRS and CDR2 YFSETQ. The CDR3 consists of 13 residues. The CDR3 region is CASSLVGGVEAFF. The part of the CDR3 DNA that was read is TGCGCCAGCAGCTTGGTAGGGGGGGTTGAA.

As regards this clone: The sequence runs out 3 residues before the end of the CDR3; the remainder is reconstructed from the germline J gene. The chain carries TRBV7-9 and TRBJ2-1; weak D call: TRBD2 (5 bases). V gave up 5 bases and J gave up 4 bases, with 12 bases separating them. The CDR3 runs 14 residues. From germline, CDR1 is SEHNR and CDR2 FQNEAQ (reference sequence). The CDR3 DNA, read in part, is TGTGCCAGCAGCATTCTCGGGGATTACAATGAG. It specifies CASSILGDYNE. The whole CDR3 sequence is CASSILGDYNEQFF.

Turning to this clone: With the read ending 3 residues before the CDR3 end, the germline J gene is used to fill in that end. The chain couples TRBV10-1 to TRBJ1-2; weak D call: TRBD1 (6 bases). In germline, CDR1 is WNHNN, CDR2 SYGVQD (reference sequence). Deletions cut 6 bases from V and 4 bases from J, with 18 bases between. The CDR3 contains 15 residues. The CDR3: CASSITDSLGYGYTF. Partial CDR3 DNA: TGCGCCAGCAGCATTACGGACAGCCTAGGCTATGGC.

By frequency, this clone is medium-sized. The CDR3 extends 3 residues past the end of the read, so its final part is completed from the germline J gene. Distinct nucleotide sequences in the sample also encode this CDR3. The chain has TRBV6-1 and TRBJ2-7, with a tentative D call TRBD2 (6 bases). The germline V gene encodes CDR1 MNHNS and CDR2 SASEGT. V was cut by 2 bases and J by 2 bases, with 10 bases left in between. The CDR3 loop spans 14 amino acids. The CDR3: CASSETGGTYEQYF. Partial CDR3 DNA: TGTGCCAGCAGTGAAACCGGCGGGACCTACGAG.

About this clone: The junction does not match germline at one end; this may be a read error. The CDR3 end lies 3 residues beyond the end of the read and is filled in from the germline J gene. Different DNA sequences within this sample yield the same CDR3. The V and J genes are TRBV7-2 and TRBJ2-1; D possibly matches TRBD1 or TRBD2 (5 bases each). Germline CDR1 SGHTA, CDR2 FQGNSA. CDR3 length equals 17 residues. This chain's CDR3 is CASSLAVRQSPRNEQFF. The sequenced part of the CDR3 DNA is TGTGCCAGCAGCCTAGCCGTCCGACAGTCTCCGAGGAATGAG.

As for this clone: The observed sequence ends 3 residues before the CDR3 terminus, with the missing tail filled in from the germline J gene. The rearrangement uses TRBV7-2 and TRBJ2-1, with 8 bases matching TRBD1. V dropped 4 bases and J dropped 7; count of bases not matched to a gene: 6. The CDR3 spans 14 residues. The germline V gene encodes CDR1 SGHTA and CDR2 FQGNSA. The DNA read from the CDR3 is TGTGCCAGCAGCTCGGCGGACAGGGTAAATGAG. Its translation is CASSSADRVNE. The whole CDR3 is CASSSADRVNEQFF.

Note on this clone: The read finishes 3 residues shy of the CDR3 end, and the germline J gene is used to complete it. The chain has TRBV7-2 and TRBJ2-1, with 12 nucleotides matching TRBD2. There are 15 residues in the CDR3. The ends lost 6 bases at V and 7 bases at J; junction bases unmatched: 7. Germline V gives CDR1 SGHTA, CDR2 FQGNSA. The CDR3 bases that were read are TGTGCCAGCAGGCCCGGGACTAGCGGGTTAAATGAG. Protein sequence: CASRPGTSGLNE. The CDR3 as a whole reads CASRPGTSGLNEQFF.

As regards this clone: The read halts 3 residues ahead of the CDR3 end, with the missing end drawn from the germline J gene. J is TRBJ1-1 and V is TRBV19; TRBD1 might be the D (6 bases). The CDR3 totals 14 residues. V lost 4 bases and J 7 bases, leaving 16 bases between the germline ends. CDR1 LNHDA and CDR2 SQIVND come from the germline V gene (reference sequence). The covered CDR3 bases are TGTGCCAGTAGTACCGGAGGGGGGGGTTTTGAA. It yields the protein CASSTGGGGFE. The entire CDR3 is CASSTGGGGFEAFF.

This clone is classed as medium-sized (0.01 to 0.1%) by frequency. With the read ending 3 residues before the CDR3 end, the germline J gene is used to fill in that end. The genes are TRBV29-1 and TRBJ1-6; D is unclear. Germline assignment: CDR1 SQVTM and CDR2 ANQGSEA. V dropped 4 bases and J dropped 4 bases, with 8 bases sitting between them. The CDR3 consists of 13 residues. The sequenced CDR3 bases are TGCAGCGTTGGAGCCGCGTATAATTCACCC. Its protein product is CSVGAAYNSP. From start to end, the CDR3 is CSVGAAYNSPLHF. The complete variable domain, with remaining parts taken from reference TRBV29-1 and TRBJ1-6, reads SAVISQKPSRDICQRGTSLTIQCQVDSQVTMMFWYRQQPGQSLTLIATANQGSEATYESGFVIDKFPISRPNLTFSTLTVSNMSPEDSSIYLCSVGAAYNSPLHFGNGTRLTVT.

Turning to this clone: Read coverage stops 3 residues before the CDR3 terminus; the germline J gene supplies the remainder. V gene TRBV30 combines with J gene TRBJ2-7, with 10 bases aligning to TRBD1. Germline values: CDR1 GTSNPN, CDR2 SVGIG (reference sequence). Trimming cost V 3 bases and J 3 bases; bases outside gene matches: 11. The CDR3 extends over 16 amino acids. This CDR3 is CAWRTPGQGTNYEQYF. The CDR3 bases that were read are TGTGCCTGGAGAACCCCGGGACAGGGGACAAACTACGAG.